The 26 T cell receptor beta chains below were found in one sample sequenced in a study of STAT5B mutations in CD4+ large granular lymphocyte leukemia. Assay: immunoSEQ multiplex PCR; the TCRdb copy retains only in-frame clones and omits some. The table includes tens of thousands of clones, 75% detected once. The specimen was CD4+ T cells from blood buffy coats. Receptors originate from a human donor in good health.

This clone was counted only a few times. The rearrangement links TRBV28 to TRBJ1-1; no firm D call. V shed 3 bases and J shed 0 bases, with 8 bases lying between them. The CDR3 spans 14 residues. Germline CDR1 reads MDHEN; CDR2 reads SYDVKM. CDR3 bases: TGTGCCAGCAGTTTTGGGCGGATGAACACTGAAGCTTTCTTT. It codes for CASSFGRMNTEAFF.

The rearrangement links TRBV18 to TRBJ2-1, with D unclear. Trimming stripped 2 bases from V and 6 bases from J, with 11 bases between. This CDR3 comprises 14 residues. Germline CDR1 is KGHSH and CDR2 is LQKENI. The CDR3 DNA follows: TGTGCCAGCTCACCATCGACCCAGTTCAATGAGCAGTTCTTC. Residues: CASSPSTQFNEQFF.

The chain employs TRBV6-4 and TRBJ2-1; 8 bases are shared with TRBD2. The CDR3 is 16 amino acids. With 3 bases clipped from V and 8 bases from J, the junction kept 12 bases outside the gene matches. The V gene's germline CDR1 is MRHNA and CDR2 SNTAGT. The CDR3, as DNA: TGTGCCAGCAGTGAATCCGGGACTAGGGTGGGGGATGAGCAGTTCTTC. This gives the protein CASSESGTRVGDEQFF.

The chain employs TRBV5-1 and TRBJ2-5, with TRBD2 matching over 11 bases. Germline V lookup: CDR1 SGHRS, CDR2 YFSETQ. The V segment lost 1 base and the J segment 3 bases; nucleotides outside the gene matches: 2. CDR3 length equals 15 residues. Here the CDR3 reads CASSLLAGGKETQYF. The CDR3 DNA reads TGCGCCAGCAGCTTGTTAGCGGGAGGGAAAGAGACCCAGTACTTC.

The chain recombines TRBV6-7 with TRBJ1-1; 7 bases agree with TRBD1. TRBV6-7 counts as an open reading frame of uncertain function. This CDR3 is built from 16 residues. Unmatched junction bases numbered 14, after V lost 7 bases and J lost 3 bases. The CDR3 here is CASTHTSGQAHTEAFF. CDR3 in DNA: TGTGCCAGCACCCACACCTCAGGACAGGCCCACACTGAAGCTTTCTTT.

The V gene is TRBV4-1, the J gene TRBJ2-7, with D possibly TRBD2 on 6 matching bases. This CDR3 is built from 16 residues. In germline, CDR1 is MGHRA, CDR2 YSYEKL. Trimming took 3 bases from V and 0 from J, leaving 15 bases between them. DNA of the CDR3: TGCGCCAGCAGCCAGCAAATTAGCGGAACCTCCTACGAGCAGTACTTC. It is translated as CASSQQISGTSYEQYF.

The chain uses TRBV5-4 and TRBJ2-7, with D uncertain. The CDR3 consists of 13 residues. V was clipped by 1 base and J by 1 base, with 6 bases between them. Germline assignment: CDR1 SGHNT and CDR2 YYREEE (reference sequence). CDR3 bases: TGTGCCAGCAGCTTGCTGAATTCCTACGAGCAGTACTTC. Protein sequence: CASSLLNSYEQYF.

This chain joins TRBV28 and TRBJ1-4, with 9 bases aligning to TRBD1. The germline CDR1 and CDR2 sequences are MDHEN and SYDVKM. V lost 7 bases, J lost 8 bases, and 11 bases stayed unmatched. This CDR3 has 15 residues. The DNA for the CDR3 is TGTGCCAGCAAGGGTCTGGGACAGGGCCCCGAAAAACTGTTTTTT. This gives the protein CASKGLGQGPEKLFF.

The chain has TRBV30 and TRBJ2-7; D uncertain. Trimming left V 2 bases short and J 2 bases short, with 7 bases between. The CDR3 has 12 residues. CDR1 and CDR2 from the germline V gene are GTSNPN and SVGIG (reference sequence). Here the CDR3 reads CAWSKSTYEQYF. DNA for the CDR3: TGTGCCTGGAGTAAATCAACCTACGAGCAGTACTTC.

J is TRBJ2-1 and V is TRBV27; D not resolved. From germline, CDR1 is MNHEY and CDR2 SMNVEV (reference sequence). V dropped 4 bases and J dropped 0 bases, with 4 bases sitting between them. This CDR3 is built from 13 residues. CDR3 sequence reads: CASSSGSYNEQFF. In DNA, the CDR3 is TGTGCCAGCAGTTCAGGCTCCTACAATGAGCAGTTCTTC.

The V gene is TRBV11-2, the J gene TRBJ2-7; no reliable D call. Trimming pared 8 bases from V and 7 bases from J, leaving 6 bases between. CDR3 length: 9 residues. Per germline, CDR1 SGHAT and CDR2 FQNNGV. The DNA of the CDR3 is TGTGCCAGCGGAGTGGAGCAGTACTTC. Protein: CASGVEQYF.

CDR3 sequence: CASSSDYTYEQYF. In DNA, the CDR3 is TGTGCCAGCAGCTCGGACTACACCTACGAGCAGTACTTC. The chain carries TRBV11-3 and TRBJ2-7, with a tentative D call TRBD2 (6 bases). CDR1 and CDR2 from the germline V gene are SGHNT and YENEEA. The V gene lost 4 bases and the J gene lost 2 bases, with 9 bases spanning the gap. The CDR3 extends over 13 amino acids.

This chain joins TRBV2 and TRBJ1-1, with a possible D match to TRBD1 (6 bases). Trimming shortened V by 3 bases and J by 10 bases, and 15 bases separated the two germline ends. The CDR3 consists of 13 residues. Germline V gene sequence: CDR1 SNHLY, CDR2 FYNNEI. The CDR3 loop reads CASSERGGWGAFF. Written as DNA, the CDR3 is TGTGCCAGCAGTGAGAGGGGGGGATGGGGAGCTTTCTTT.

The gene calls are TRBV6-5 and TRBJ1-1, with D possibly matching TRBD1 (5 bases). This CDR3 has 14 amino acids. The germline V gene has CDR1 MNHEY and CDR2 SVGAGI. V lost 4 bases, J lost 5 bases, and 14 bases lay in between. The CDR3 reads CASSSPGSFTEAFF. The CDR3 DNA is TGTGCCAGCAGTTCCCCAGGGAGTTTTACTGAAGCTTTCTTT.

This sequence joins TRBV6-6 and TRBJ2-7, with D possibly TRBD2 on 7 matching bases. Germline CDR1 MNHNY, CDR2 SVGAGI (reference sequence). The V end was cut by 10 bases, the J end by 7 bases, with 17 bases between. The CDR3 consists of 12 residues. The CDR3 spells CATGGGAGEQYF. The CDR3 region has the DNA TGTGCCACCGGAGGGGGGGCTGGGGAGCAGTACTTC.

The J gene is TRBJ2-7, the V gene TRBV11-2; 7 bases align to TRBD1. Germline V gene data show CDR1 as SGHAT and CDR2 as FQNNGV. Germline trimming cut 5 bases from V and 1 base from J; bases unmatched to any gene: 8. The CDR3 has 15 residues. CDR3 region: CASSGRTGFSYEQYF. The CDR3 nucleotides are TGTGCCAGCAGCGGAAGGACAGGTTTTTCCTACGAGCAGTACTTC.

The chain combines TRBV19 with TRBJ2-6, with unresolved D. Trimming stripped 7 bases from V and 3 bases from J, with 7 bases between. Germline lookup yields CDR1 LNHDA and CDR2 SQIVND (reference sequence). The CDR3 has 13 amino acids. DNA of the CDR3: TGTGCCAGTAACTTTGGTGGGGCCAACGTCCTGACTTTC. Translated, it gives CASNFGGANVLTF.

CDR3 DNA: TGTGCCAGCAGCTTTTATGTCGGGAGCGCTATGTACTTC. It encodes CASSFYVGSAMYF. V and J are TRBV11-3 and TRBJ2-7; a weak D match, TRBD2 (6 bases). This CDR3 has 13 residues. Germline V gene data show CDR1 as SGHNT and CDR2 as YENEEA. The V and J ends lost 3 bases and 12 bases respectively, with 18 bases between them. The variable domain in full, with the rest retrieved from reference TRBV11-3 and TRBJ2-7, is EAGVVQSPRYKIIEKKQPVAFWCNPISGHNTLYWYLQNLGQGPELLIRYENEEAVDDSQLPKDRFSAERLKGVDSTLKIQPAELGDSAVYLCASSFYVGSAMYFGPGTRLTVT.

This clone was found a few times. This rearrangement joins TRBV27 to TRBJ1-1; TRBD1 might be the D (6 bases). Trimming left V 3 bases short and J 4 bases short, with 12 bases between. CDR3 length: 14 amino acids. Germline CDR1 MNHEY, CDR2 SMNVEV (reference sequence). DNA of the CDR3: TGTGCCAGCAGTTTGACCAGGGGTAGCACTGAAGCTTTCTTT. It specifies CASSLTRGSTEAFF.

This chain joins TRBV18 and TRBJ2-7; no clear D gene. The V end lost 3 bases, the J end lost 3 bases, and 6 bases lay between the germline ends. CDR1 and CDR2 from the germline V gene are KGHSH and LQKENI. The CDR3 length is 12 residues. The CDR3 is CASSPSLYEQYF. In DNA form, the CDR3 reads TGTGCCAGCTCACCTAGCCTCTACGAGCAGTACTTC.

The chain carries TRBV27 and TRBJ2-6, with a tentative D call TRBD1 (6 bases). This CDR3 is built from 18 residues. The ends were cut back, 2 bases at V and 0 bases at J, with 14 bases in the middle. The germline V gene encodes CDR1 MNHEY and CDR2 SMNVEV (reference sequence). The CDR3 nucleotides are TGTGCCAGCAGTTTACTCCCCCAGGGGAGCTCTGGGGCCAACGTCCTGACTTTC. Translation gives CASSLLPQGSSGANVLTF.

This clone was counted only a few times. The DNA for the CDR3 is TGTGCCAGCAGACCCACAGGGTATAACACTGAAGCTTTCTTT. Amino acid sequence: CASRPTGYNTEAFF. The chain uses TRBV28 and TRBJ1-1; D perhaps matches TRBD1 (6 bases). The ends were cut back, 6 bases at V and 2 bases at J, with 13 bases in the middle. CDR3 length: 14 amino acids. CDR1 MDHEN and CDR2 SYDVKM come from the germline V gene.

The chain's CDR3 is CASSAAPRSGNTIYF. CDR3 coding DNA: TGTGCCAGCAGCGCCGCCCCCAGATCCGGAAACACCATATATTTT. The chain uses TRBV7-9 and TRBJ1-3, with D unresolved. Trimming took 5 bases from V and 4 from J, leaving 15 bases between them. The CDR3 runs 15 residues. The germline V gene encodes CDR1 SEHNR and CDR2 FQNEAQ (reference sequence).

The V and J genes are TRBV5-1 and TRBJ2-2; the D is unclear. V was clipped by 0 bases and J by 0 bases, with 6 bases between them. Germline CDR1 SGHRS, CDR2 YFSETQ. This CDR3 has 15 residues. In nucleotides, the CDR3 is TGCGCCAGCAGCTTGGGCGGATCGAACACCGGGGAGCTGTTTTTT. Protein product: CASSLGGSNTGELFF.

The V and J genes are TRBV6-5 and TRBJ1-1, with 7 nucleotides matching TRBD1. Germline V lookup: CDR1 MNHEY, CDR2 SVGAGI. CDR3 size: 13 residues. J gave up 1 base and V 10 bases, and 6 bases lay outside the gene matches. CDR3 amino acids: CAIKDRQNTEAFF. CDR3 coding DNA: TGTGCCATCAAGGACAGGCAGAACACTGAAGCTTTCTTT.

This chain connects TRBV11-2 to TRBJ2-7; D unclear. CDR1 is SGHAT and CDR2 is FQNNGV in the germline V gene. The CDR3 totals 15 residues. V was clipped by 5 bases and J by 2 bases, with 16 bases between them. CDR3 in amino acids: CASSPRAGETYEQYF. In DNA form, the CDR3 reads TGTGCCAGCAGCCCTCGGGCCGGAGAAACCTACGAGCAGTACTTC.